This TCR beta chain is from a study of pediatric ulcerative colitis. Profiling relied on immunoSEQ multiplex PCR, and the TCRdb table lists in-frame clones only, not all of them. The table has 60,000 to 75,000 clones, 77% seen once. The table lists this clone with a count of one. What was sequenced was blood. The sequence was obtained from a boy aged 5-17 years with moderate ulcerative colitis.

The CDR3 region is CASSLQGRETQYF. The DNA of the CDR3 is TGTGCCAGTAGTTTGCAGGGACGAGAGACCCAGTACTTC. The chain carries TRBV19 and TRBJ2-5; D is tentatively TRBD1 or TRBD2 (5 bases each). V was trimmed by 5 bases and J by 4 bases, leaving 11 bases between them. There are 13 residues in the CDR3. The germline gives CDR1 LNHDA, CDR2 SQIVND (reference sequence). The full variable domain, completed using reference TRBV19 and TRBJ2-5, is DGGITQSPKYLFRKEGQNVTLSCEQNLNHDAMYWYRQDPGQGLRLIYYSQIVNDFQKGDIAEGYSVSREKKESFPLTVTSAQKNPTAFYLCASSLQGRETQYFGPGTRLLVL.